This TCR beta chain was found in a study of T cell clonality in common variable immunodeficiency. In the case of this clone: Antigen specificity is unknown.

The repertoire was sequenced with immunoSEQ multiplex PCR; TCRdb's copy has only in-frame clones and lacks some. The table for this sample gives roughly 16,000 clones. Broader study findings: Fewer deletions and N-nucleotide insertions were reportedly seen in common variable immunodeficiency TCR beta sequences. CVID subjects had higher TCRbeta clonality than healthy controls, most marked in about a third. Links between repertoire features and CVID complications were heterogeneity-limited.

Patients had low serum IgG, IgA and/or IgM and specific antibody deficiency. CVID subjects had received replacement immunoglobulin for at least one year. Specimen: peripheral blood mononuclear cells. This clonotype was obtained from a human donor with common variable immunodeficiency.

The CDR3 bases that were read are TGCAGTGACCTAGCGGGTCCCACAGATACG. Translating it yields CSDLAGPTDT. The whole CDR3 sequence reads CSDLAGPTDTQYF. This rearrangement joins TRBV20-1 to TRBJ2-3, with TRBD2 matching over 8 bases. From the germline J gene comes the end of the CDR3, since the read stops 3 residues before it. CDR1 DFQATT and CDR2 SNEGSKA come from the germline V gene (reference sequence). The J segment lost 2 bases and the V segment lost 7 bases, leaving 5 bases of the junction unmatched. The CDR3 sequence is 13 residues long.